Shown below are 10 T cell receptor beta chains from a single sample sequenced in a study of T-cell reconstitution after alpha-beta-depleted transplantation in children. Unique molecular identifiers were built into the TCRbeta library. TCRdb re-called the PCR reads through MiXCR, storing one row per CDR3 protein. The profile shows fewer than 700,000 distinct CDR3 sequences, approximately 12% of them singletons. The sample here was PBMCs, mostly from graft donor cells, taken 360 days after TCRalphabeta/CD19-depleted stem cell transplant. The receptors originated from a male patient under 18 who had a stem cell transplant for acute myeloid leukemia, so the T cells may come from the graft donor.

This clonotype was detected only a few times. V and J are TRBV20-1 and TRBJ2-3; D is possibly TRBD2 (6 bases). Trimming left V 5 bases short and J 0 bases short, with 21 bases between. The germline V gene encodes CDR1 DFQATT and CDR2 SNEGSKA (reference sequence). The CDR3 is made up of 17 amino acids. CDR3 protein: CSALKGGNSASTDTQYF. As DNA, the CDR3 is TGCAGTGCTCTTAAGGGCGGGAACAGTGCTAGCACAGATACGCAGTATTTT.

This chain uses TRBV7-2 with TRBJ2-2; 12 bases map to TRBD2. This CDR3 has 16 amino acids. Germline V lookup: CDR1 SGHTA, CDR2 FQGNSA. With 4 bases clipped from V and 4 bases from J, the junction kept 4 bases outside the gene matches. The CDR3 is CASSSPGLAGTGELFF. DNA for the CDR3: TGTGCCAGCAGCTCGCCGGGACTAGCGGGCACCGGGGAGCTGTTTTTT. Complete variable domain (other parts from reference TRBV7-2 and TRBJ2-2): GAGVSQSPSNKVTEKGKDVELRCDPISGHTALYWYRQSLGQGLEFLIYFQGNSAPDKSGLPSDRFSAERTGGSVSTLTIQRTQQEDSAVYLCASSSPGLAGTGELFFGEGSRLTVL.

This clonotype has a handful of counts. The rearrangement joins TRBV12-5 to TRBJ2-5, with 11 bases identical to TRBD1. The CDR3 spans 16 residues. Trimming at V came to 5 bases and at J to 1 base, leaving 6 bases not matched to a gene. The germline CDR1 and CDR2 sequences are LGHNT and FRNRAP. The CDR3: CASGPGQGAGQETQYF. CDR3 sequence (DNA): TGTGCTAGTGGTCCTGGACAGGGGGCGGGCCAAGAGACCCAGTACTTC.

This clonotype was picked up a small number of times. The rearrangement joins TRBV6-5 to TRBJ1-1; a weak D match, TRBD1 (6 bases). CDR1 and CDR2 (germline): MNHEY, SVGAGI. Trimming took 2 bases from V and 7 from J, leaving 14 bases between them. This CDR3 contains 14 residues. Here the CDR3 reads CASSYAEGGFEAFF. The DNA of the CDR3 is TGTGCCAGCAGTTACGCGGAAGGGGGGTTTGAAGCTTTCTTT.

This clonotype was counted ten times or more. The chain carries TRBV29-1 and TRBJ2-7; 8 positions match TRBD1. The germline V gene encodes CDR1 SQVTM and CDR2 ANQGSEA. V trimming: 4 bases; J trimming: 3 bases; junction bases outside the gene matches: 8. CDR3 length: 14 residues. DNA of the CDR3: TGCAGCGTTGGCCCGGGACAGGCAGGCTACGAGCAGTACTTC. It codes for CSVGPGQAGYEQYF.

This clonotype was picked up a small number of times. For the CDR3, the DNA is TGTGCCAGCAGATTACAAGCGGGAGTATCCTACAATGAGCAGTTCTTC. This gives the protein CASRLQAGVSYNEQFF. The V gene is TRBV12-3 or TRBV12-4, the J gene TRBJ2-1, with TRBD2 identical over 8 bases. J gave up 1 base and V 6 bases, and 8 bases lay outside the gene matches. The CDR3 extends over 16 amino acids.

This clonotype was counted only a few times. The V and J genes are TRBV12-3 or TRBV12-4 and TRBJ2-1; 14 nucleotides agree with TRBD2. V lost 6 bases to trimming and J lost 7 bases; unmatched junction nucleotides: 5. This CDR3 contains 15 residues. CDR3 sequence: CASRPGLAGENEQFF. The CDR3 DNA reads TGTGCCAGCAGGCCGGGACTAGCGGGGGAAAATGAGCAGTTCTTC.

This chain links TRBV12-3 or TRBV12-4 with TRBJ2-1; 8 bases are shared with TRBD2. This CDR3 is built from 16 residues. Trimming at V came to 5 bases and at J to 5 bases, leaving 11 bases not matched to a gene. Here the CDR3 reads CASSPRASGLDNEQFF. DNA of the CDR3: TGTGCCAGCAGTCCCAGGGCTAGCGGGTTAGACAATGAGCAGTTCTTC.

At least ten counts were recorded for this clonotype. The J gene is TRBJ2-7, the V gene TRBV29-1; 7 bases line up with TRBD1. Germline lookup yields CDR1 SQVTM and CDR2 ANQGSEA. This CDR3 region has 12 residues. The ends lost 7 bases at V and 5 bases at J; junction bases unmatched: 8. In nucleotides, the CDR3 is TGCAGCGCCTCGACAGGGTACAACGAGCAGTACTTC. It translates to CSASTGYNEQYF.

This clonotype occurred a few times. The chain uses TRBV5-1 and TRBJ1-1; the D gene is possibly TRBD1 (5 bases). Trimming stripped 9 bases from V and 7 bases from J, with 16 bases between. Germline CDR1 SGHRS, CDR2 YFSETQ. There are 12 residues in the CDR3. The CDR3 here is CATRGEGNEAFF. Here the CDR3 DNA reads TGCGCCACCCGGGGGGAAGGGAATGAAGCTTTCTTT.